The following is a T cell receptor beta chain sequence with its context. Its antigen is currently unknown. This entry comes from a study of cytomegalovirus exposure and HLA in healthy donors. General study findings and limits: Some TCR beta chains (more than 150 of them) were listed as cytomegalovirus-associated. Later work found that TCR association rates differed between HLA loci; DRB1 had the most and HLA-C the fewest.

13 Jbeta primers and 60 Vbeta primers were used for the PCR. Libraries were prepared by immunoSEQ multiplex PCR; TCRdb keeps only in-frame clonotypes and omits some of them. The data contain 180,000 or so clones, 75% to 90% of them singletons. V gave up 4 bases and J gave up 4 bases, with 5 bases separating them. CDR1 is SGHVS, CDR2 FQNEAQ, per germline. This CDR3 has 12 residues. The chain couples TRBV7-8 to TRBJ1-5; D unclear. The sample consisted of PBMCs. The TCR originated in a woman aged 30 to 39 in good health and CMV-seronegative. CDR3 protein: CASSSYNQPQHF. CDR3 nucleotide sequence: TGTGCCAGCAGCTCCTATAATCAGCCCCAGCATTTT.